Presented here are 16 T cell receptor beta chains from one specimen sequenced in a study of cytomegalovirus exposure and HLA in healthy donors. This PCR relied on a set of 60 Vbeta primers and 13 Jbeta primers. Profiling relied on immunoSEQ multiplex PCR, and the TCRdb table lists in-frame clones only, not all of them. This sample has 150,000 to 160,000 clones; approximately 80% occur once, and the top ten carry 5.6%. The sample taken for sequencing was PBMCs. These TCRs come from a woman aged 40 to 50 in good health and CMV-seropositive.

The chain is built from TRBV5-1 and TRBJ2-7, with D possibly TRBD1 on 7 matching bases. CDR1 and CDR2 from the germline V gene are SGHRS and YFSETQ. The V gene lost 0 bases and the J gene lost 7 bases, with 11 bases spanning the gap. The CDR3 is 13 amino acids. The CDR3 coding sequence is TGCGCCAGCAGCTTGGACAGGGGAGGTGAGCAGTACTTC. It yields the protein CASSLDRGGEQYF.

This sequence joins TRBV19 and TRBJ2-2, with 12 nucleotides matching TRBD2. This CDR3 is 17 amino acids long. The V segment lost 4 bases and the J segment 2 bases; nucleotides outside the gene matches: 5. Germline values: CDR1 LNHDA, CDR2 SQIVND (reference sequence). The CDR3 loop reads CASSKPGLAGNTGELFF. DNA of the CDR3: TGTGCCAGTAGTAAGCCGGGACTAGCGGGTAACACCGGGGAGCTGTTTTTT.

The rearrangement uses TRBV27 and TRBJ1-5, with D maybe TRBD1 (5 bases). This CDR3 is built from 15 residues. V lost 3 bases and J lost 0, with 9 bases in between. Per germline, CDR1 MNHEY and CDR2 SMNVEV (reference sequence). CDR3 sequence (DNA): TGTGCCAGCAGTTTGGGGCAAAATAGCAATCAGCCCCAGCATTTT. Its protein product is CASSLGQNSNQPQHF.

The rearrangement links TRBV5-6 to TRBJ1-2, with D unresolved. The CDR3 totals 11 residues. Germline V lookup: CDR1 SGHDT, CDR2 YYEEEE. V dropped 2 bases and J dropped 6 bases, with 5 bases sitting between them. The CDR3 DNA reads TGTGCCAGCAGCTTTAAGCATGGCTACACCTTC. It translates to CASSFKHGYTF.

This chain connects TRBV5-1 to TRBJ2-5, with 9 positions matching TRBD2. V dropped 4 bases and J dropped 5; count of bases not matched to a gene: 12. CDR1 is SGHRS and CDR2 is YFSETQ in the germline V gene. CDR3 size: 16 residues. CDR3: CASSPAGGSSWETQYF. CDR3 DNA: TGCGCCAGCAGCCCAGCGGGAGGAAGTAGCTGGGAGACCCAGTACTTC.

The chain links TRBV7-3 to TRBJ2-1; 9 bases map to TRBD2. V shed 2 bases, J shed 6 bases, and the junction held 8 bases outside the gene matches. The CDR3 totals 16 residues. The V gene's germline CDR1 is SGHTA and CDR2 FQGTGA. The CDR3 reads CASSLVQTSGRNEQFF. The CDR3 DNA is TGTGCCAGCAGCTTAGTCCAAACTAGCGGGCGCAATGAGCAGTTCTTC.

The DNA of the CDR3 is TGTGCCAGCAGTTACGGACAGGGGGCAGTGTGGCAGTTCTTC. This translates into CASSYGQGAVWQFF. The chain has TRBV27 and TRBJ2-1; TRBD1 matches at 11 bases. The CDR3 has 14 amino acids. The J segment lost 12 bases and the V segment lost 4 bases, leaving 8 bases of the junction unmatched. CDR1 and CDR2 from the germline V gene are MNHEY and SMNVEV (reference sequence).

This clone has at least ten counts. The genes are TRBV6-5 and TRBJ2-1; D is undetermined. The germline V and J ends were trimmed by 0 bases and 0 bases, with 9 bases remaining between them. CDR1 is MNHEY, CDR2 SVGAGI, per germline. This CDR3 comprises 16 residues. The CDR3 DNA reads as TGTGCCAGCAGTTACTCCTCCTTAAACTCCTACAATGAGCAGTTCTTC. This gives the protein CASSYSSLNSYNEQFF.

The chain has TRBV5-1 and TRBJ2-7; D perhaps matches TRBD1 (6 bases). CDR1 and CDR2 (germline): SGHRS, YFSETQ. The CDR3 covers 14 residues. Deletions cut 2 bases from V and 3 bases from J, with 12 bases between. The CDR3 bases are TGCGCCAGCAGCTTCGGGACACCGATCTACGAGCAGTACTTC. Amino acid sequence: CASSFGTPIYEQYF.

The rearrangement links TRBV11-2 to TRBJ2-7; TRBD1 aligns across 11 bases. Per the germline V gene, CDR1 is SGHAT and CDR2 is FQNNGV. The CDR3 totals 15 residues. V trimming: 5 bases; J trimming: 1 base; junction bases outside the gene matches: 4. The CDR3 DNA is TGTGCCAGCAGCACGGACAGGGGGCGGTCCTACGAGCAGTACTTC. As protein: CASSTDRGRSYEQYF.

This CDR3 reads CASQPGQMNTEAFF. For the CDR3, the DNA is TGTGCCAGTCAACCGGGACAGATGAACACTGAAGCTTTCTTT. The V gene is TRBV25-1, the J gene TRBJ1-1; 7 nucleotides line up with TRBD1. CDR3 length: 14 amino acids. In germline, CDR1 is MGHDK, CDR2 SYGVNS. Trimming cost V 9 bases and J 0 bases; bases outside gene matches: 7.

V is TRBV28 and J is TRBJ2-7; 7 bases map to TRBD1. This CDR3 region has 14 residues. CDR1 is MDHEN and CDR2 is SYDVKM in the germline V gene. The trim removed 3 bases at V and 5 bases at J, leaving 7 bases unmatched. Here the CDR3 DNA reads TGTGCCAGCAGTTTCGGACAGGCTCGGAACGAGCAGTACTTC. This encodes CASSFGQARNEQYF.

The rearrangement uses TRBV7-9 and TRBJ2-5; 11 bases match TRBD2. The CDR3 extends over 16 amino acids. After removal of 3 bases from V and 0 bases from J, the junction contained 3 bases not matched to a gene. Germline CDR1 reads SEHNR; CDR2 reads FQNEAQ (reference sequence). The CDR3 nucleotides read TGTGCCAGCAGCTTTAAGACTAGCGGGAACCAAGAGACCCAGTACTTC. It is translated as CASSFKTSGNQETQYF.

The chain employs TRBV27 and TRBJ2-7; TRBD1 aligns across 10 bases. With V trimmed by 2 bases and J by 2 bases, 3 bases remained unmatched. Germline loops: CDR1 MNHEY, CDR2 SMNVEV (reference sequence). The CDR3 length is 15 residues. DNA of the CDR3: TGTGCCAGCAGTTTAAGGACAGGGGGGACCTACGAGCAGTACTTC. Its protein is CASSLRTGGTYEQYF.

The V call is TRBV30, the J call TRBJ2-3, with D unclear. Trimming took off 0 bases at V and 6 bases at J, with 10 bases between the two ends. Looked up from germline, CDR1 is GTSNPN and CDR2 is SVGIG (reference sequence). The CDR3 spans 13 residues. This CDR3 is CAWSVRDGDTQYF. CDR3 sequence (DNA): TGTGCCTGGAGTGTCCGAGACGGGGATACGCAGTATTTT.

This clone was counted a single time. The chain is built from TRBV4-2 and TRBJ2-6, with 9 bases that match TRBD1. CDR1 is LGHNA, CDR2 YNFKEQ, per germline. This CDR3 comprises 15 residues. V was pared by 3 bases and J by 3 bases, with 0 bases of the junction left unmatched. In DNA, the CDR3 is TGTGCCAGCAGCCAGGACAGGGGTGGGGCCAACGTCCTGACTTTC. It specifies CASSQDRGGANVLTF.